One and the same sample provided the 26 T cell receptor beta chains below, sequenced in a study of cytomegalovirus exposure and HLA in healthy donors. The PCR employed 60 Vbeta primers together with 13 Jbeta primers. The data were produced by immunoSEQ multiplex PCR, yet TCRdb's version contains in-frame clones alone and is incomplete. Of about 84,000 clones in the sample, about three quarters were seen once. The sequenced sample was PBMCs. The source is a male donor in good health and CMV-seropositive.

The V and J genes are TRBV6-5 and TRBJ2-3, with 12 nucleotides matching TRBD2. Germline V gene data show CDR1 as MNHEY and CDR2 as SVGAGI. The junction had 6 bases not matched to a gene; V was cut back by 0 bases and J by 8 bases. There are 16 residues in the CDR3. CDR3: CASSYSKLAGGRTQYF. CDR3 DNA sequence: TGTGCCAGCAGTTACTCGAAGCTAGCGGGAGGGCGTACGCAGTATTTT.

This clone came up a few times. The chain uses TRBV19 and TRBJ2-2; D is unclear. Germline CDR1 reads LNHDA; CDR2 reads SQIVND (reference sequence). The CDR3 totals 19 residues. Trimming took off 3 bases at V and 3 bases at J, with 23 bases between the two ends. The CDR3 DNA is TGTGCCAGTAGTATGCGACTCGTGAGTGGTTGGAAGCACACCGGGGAGCTGTTTTTT. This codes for CASSMRLVSGWKHTGELFF.

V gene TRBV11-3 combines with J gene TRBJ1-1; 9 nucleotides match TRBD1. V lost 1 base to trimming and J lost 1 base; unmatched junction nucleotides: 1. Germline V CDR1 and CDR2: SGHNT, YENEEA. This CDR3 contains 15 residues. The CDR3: CASSLGGQGNTEAFF. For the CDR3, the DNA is TGTGCCAGCAGCTTAGGGGGACAGGGGAACACTGAAGCTTTCTTT.

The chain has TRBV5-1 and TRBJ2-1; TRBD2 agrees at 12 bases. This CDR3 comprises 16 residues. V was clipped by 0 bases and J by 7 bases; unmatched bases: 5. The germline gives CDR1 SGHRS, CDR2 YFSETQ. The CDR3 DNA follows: TGCGCCAGCAGCTTGGGATGGCTAGCGGGAGGGAATGAGCAGTTCTTC. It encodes CASSLGWLAGGNEQFF.

CDR3 protein: CASSTSGHTDTQYF. The DNA of the CDR3 is TGTGCCAGCAGCACTAGCGGGCACACAGATACGCAGTATTTT. This sequence joins TRBV6-4 and TRBJ2-3; 9 bases are a match to TRBD2. V lost 6 bases to trimming and J lost 2 bases; unmatched junction nucleotides: 3. Germline CDR1 and CDR2: MRHNA and SNTAGT. The length of the CDR3 is 14 residues.

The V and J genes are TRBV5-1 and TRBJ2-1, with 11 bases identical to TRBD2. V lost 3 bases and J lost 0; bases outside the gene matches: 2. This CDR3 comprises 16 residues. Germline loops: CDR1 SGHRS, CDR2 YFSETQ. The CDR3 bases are TGCGCCAGCAGCTGGACTAGCGGGTACTCCTACAATGAGCAGTTCTTC. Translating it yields CASSWTSGYSYNEQFF.

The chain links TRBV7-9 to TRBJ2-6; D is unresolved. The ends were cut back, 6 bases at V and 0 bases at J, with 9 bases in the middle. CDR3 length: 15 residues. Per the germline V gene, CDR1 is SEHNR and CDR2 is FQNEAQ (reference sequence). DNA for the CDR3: TGTGCCAGCAGTCGTAGTATCTCTGGGGCCAACGTCCTGACTTTC. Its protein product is CASSRSISGANVLTF.

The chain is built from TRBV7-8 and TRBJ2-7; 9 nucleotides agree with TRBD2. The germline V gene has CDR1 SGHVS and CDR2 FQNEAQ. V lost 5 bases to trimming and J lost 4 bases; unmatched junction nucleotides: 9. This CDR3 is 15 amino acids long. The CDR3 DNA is TGTGCCAGCAGCGTACTTAGCGGGAGCCAGTACGAGCAGTACTTC. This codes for CASSVLSGSQYEQYF.

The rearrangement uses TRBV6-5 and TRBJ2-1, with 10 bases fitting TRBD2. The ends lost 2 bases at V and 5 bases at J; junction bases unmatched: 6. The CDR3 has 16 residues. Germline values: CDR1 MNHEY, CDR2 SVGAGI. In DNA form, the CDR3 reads TGTGCCAGCAGTTACGGGCTAGCGGGAGCTCACAATGAGCAGTTCTTC. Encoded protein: CASSYGLAGAHNEQFF.

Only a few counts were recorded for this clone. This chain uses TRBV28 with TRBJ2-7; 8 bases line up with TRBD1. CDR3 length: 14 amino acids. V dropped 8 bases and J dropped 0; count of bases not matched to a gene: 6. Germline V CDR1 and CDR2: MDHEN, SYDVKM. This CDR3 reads CASGRTGLSYEQYF. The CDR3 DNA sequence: TGTGCCAGCGGACGGACAGGGCTCTCCTACGAGCAGTACTTC.

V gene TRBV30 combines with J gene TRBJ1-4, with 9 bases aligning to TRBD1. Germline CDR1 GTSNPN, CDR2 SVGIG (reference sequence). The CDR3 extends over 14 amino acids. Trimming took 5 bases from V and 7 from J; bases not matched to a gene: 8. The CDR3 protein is CAWLGGQGGEKLFF. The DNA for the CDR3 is TGTGCCTGGCTTGGGGGACAGGGAGGTGAAAAACTGTTTTTT.

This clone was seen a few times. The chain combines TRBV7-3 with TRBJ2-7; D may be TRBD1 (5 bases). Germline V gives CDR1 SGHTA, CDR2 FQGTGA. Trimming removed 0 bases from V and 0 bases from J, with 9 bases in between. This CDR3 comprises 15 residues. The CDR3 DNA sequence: TGTGCCAGCAGCTTAACCCGACAGCTCTCCTACGAGCAGTACTTC. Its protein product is CASSLTRQLSYEQYF. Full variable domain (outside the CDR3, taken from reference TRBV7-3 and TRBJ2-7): GAGVSQTPSNKVTEKGKYVELRCDPISGHTALYWYRQSLGQGPEFLIYFQGTGAADDSGLPNDRFFAVRPEGSVSTLKIQRTERGDSAVYLCASSLTRQLSYEQYFGPGTRLTVT.

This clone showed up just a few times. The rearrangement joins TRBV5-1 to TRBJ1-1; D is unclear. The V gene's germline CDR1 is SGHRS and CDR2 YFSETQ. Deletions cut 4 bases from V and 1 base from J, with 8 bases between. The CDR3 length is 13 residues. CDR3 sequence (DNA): TGCGCCAGCAGCACCGAGGGGAACACTGAAGCTTTCTTT. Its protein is CASSTEGNTEAFF.

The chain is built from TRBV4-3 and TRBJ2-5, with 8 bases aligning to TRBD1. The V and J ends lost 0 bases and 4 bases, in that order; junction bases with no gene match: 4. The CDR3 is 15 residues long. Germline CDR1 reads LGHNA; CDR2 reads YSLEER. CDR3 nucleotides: TGCGCCAGCAGCCAAGATACAGGGGGGCGAGAGACCCAGTACTTC. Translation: CASSQDTGGRETQYF.

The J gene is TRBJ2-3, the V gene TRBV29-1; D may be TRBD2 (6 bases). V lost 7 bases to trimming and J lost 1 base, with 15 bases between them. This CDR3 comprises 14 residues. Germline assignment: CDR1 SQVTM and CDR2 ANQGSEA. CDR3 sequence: CSARAGFGTDTQYF. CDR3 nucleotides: TGCAGCGCCCGAGCGGGTTTCGGCACAGATACGCAGTATTTT.

Here the CDR3 DNA reads TGCGCCAGCAGCCAAGAGGGGACAGGGGCGACGAACACCGGGGAGCTGTTTTTT. This encodes CASSQEGTGATNTGELFF. This chain joins TRBV4-3 and TRBJ2-2, with 10 bases aligning to TRBD1. The germline V gene encodes CDR1 LGHNA and CDR2 YSLEER. V dropped 0 bases and J dropped 0; count of bases not matched to a gene: 4. This CDR3 has 18 residues.

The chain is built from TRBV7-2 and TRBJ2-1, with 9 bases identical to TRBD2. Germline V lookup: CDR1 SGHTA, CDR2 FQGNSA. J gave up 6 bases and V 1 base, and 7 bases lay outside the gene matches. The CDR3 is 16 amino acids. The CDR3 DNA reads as TGTGCCAGCAGCTTAGGCCCCCCAGCGGGAGGCAATGAGCAGTTCTTC. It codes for CASSLGPPAGGNEQFF.

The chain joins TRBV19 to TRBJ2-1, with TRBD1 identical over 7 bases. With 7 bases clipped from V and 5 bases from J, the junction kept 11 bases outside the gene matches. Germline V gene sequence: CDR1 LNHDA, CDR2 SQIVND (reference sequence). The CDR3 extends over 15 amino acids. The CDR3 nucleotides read TGTGCCAGTACCCAAGGGGGCTTCCCAAACAATGAGCAGTTCTTC. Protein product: CASTQGGFPNNEQFF. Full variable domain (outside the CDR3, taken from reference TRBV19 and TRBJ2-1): DGGITQSPKYLFRKEGQNVTLSCEQNLNHDAMYWYRQDPGQGLRLIYYSQIVNDFQKGDIAEGYSVSREKKESFPLTVTSAQKNPTAFYLCASTQGGFPNNEQFFGPGTRLTVL.

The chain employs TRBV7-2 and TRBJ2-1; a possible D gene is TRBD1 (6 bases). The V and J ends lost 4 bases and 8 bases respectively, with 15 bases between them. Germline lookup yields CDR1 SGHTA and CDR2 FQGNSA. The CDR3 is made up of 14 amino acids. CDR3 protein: CASSSQGSFDEQFF. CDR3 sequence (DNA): TGTGCCAGCAGCTCCCAGGGGTCCTTCGATGAGCAGTTCTTC.

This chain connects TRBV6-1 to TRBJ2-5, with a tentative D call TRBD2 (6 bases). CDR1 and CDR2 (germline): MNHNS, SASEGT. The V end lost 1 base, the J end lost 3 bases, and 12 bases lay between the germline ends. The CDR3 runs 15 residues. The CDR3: CASSEGGEREETQYF. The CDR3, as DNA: TGTGCCAGCAGTGAAGGGGGGGAGAGGGAAGAGACCCAGTACTTC.

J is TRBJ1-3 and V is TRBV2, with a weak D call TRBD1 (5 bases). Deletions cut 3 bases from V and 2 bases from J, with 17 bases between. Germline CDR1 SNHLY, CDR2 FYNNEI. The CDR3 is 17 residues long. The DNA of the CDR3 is TGTGCCAGCAGTGAGGTTCAGGGCAGAATCACTGGAAACACCATATATTTT. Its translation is CASSEVQGRITGNTIYF.

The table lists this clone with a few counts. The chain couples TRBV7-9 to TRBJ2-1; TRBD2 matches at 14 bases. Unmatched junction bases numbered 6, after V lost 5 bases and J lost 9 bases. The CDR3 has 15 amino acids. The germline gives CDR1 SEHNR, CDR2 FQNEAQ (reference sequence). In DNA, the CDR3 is TGTGCCAGCAGCGTGGGACTAGCGGGAGCCGTTGAGCAGTTCTTC. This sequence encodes CASSVGLAGAVEQFF.

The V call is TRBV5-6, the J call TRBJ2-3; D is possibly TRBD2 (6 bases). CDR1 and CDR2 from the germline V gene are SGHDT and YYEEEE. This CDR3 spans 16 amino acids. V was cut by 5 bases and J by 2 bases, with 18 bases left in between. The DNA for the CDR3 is TGTGCCAGCAGGCCGGTAGTGGCGGGAATCACAGATACGCAGTATTTT. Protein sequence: CASRPVVAGITDTQYF.

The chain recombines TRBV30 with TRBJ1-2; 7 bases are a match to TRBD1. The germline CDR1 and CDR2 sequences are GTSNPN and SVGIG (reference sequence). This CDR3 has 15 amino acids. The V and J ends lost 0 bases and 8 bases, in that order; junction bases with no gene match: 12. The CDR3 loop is CAWSVSTGALGGYTF. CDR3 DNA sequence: TGTGCCTGGAGTGTCTCTACAGGGGCCCTGGGAGGCTACACCTTC.

In DNA form, the CDR3 reads TGTGCCAGCTCACCACTGGGCGGGAGGACCGGGGAGCTGTTTTTT. Its translation: CASSPLGGRTGELFF. The chain links TRBV18 to TRBJ2-2, with 8 bases identical to TRBD2. This CDR3 is built from 15 residues. Trimming took 1 base from V and 5 from J; bases not matched to a gene: 3. The germline V gene has CDR1 KGHSH and CDR2 LQKENI.

CDR3: CAWSEGTSGSSYNEQFF. The DNA for the CDR3 is TGTGCCTGGAGTGAAGGGACTAGCGGGAGCTCCTACAATGAGCAGTTCTTC. The J gene is TRBJ2-1, the V gene TRBV30, with TRBD2 matching 14 bases. The germline CDR1 and CDR2 sequences are GTSNPN and SVGIG (reference sequence). CDR3 length equals 17 residues. Trimming took 1 base from V and 0 from J; bases not matched to a gene: 2.